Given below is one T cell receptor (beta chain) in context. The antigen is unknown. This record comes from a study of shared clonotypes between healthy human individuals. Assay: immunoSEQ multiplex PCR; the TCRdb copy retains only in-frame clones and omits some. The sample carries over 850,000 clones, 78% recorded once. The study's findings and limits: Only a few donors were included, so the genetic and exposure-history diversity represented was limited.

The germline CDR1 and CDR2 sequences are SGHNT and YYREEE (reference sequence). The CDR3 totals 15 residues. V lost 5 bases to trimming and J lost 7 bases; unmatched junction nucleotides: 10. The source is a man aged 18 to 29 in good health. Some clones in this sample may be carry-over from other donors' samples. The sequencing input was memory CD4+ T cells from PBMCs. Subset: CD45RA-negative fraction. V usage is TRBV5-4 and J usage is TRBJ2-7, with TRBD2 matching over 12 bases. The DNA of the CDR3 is TGTGCCAGCAGTCGTGCGGCTAGCGGGGGGGAGGAGCAGTACTTC. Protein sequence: CASSRAASGGEEQYF.